This T cell receptor beta chain originates from a study of blood T cell repertoires in COVID-19. Study as a whole: Samples taken during acute and convalescent COVID-19 were collected in the United States, Italy and Spain. T cells, B-cell-depleted T cells, or PBMCs provided the cDNA or gDNA that served as material.

CDR1 is SNHLY, CDR2 FYNNEI, per germline. V was clipped by 10 bases and J by 5 bases; unmatched bases: 5. There are 12 residues in the CDR3. Authors' methods: Reference gene primer amplification gave estimated nucleated cell counts. This table comes from immunoSEQ multiplex PCR, and its TCRdb copy is limited to in-frame clones, with some not included. The D gene and trimming were derived from the DNA, and the V and J assignments and clone size from that table. Among roughly 25,000 clones listed, 90% were seen once. This rearrangement joins TRBV2 to TRBJ1-2; 9 bases align to TRBD1. The sequencing input was peripheral blood. The clonotype was recovered from a man between 65 and 85 years old with acute or convalescent COVID-19. CDR3: CATGQGIYGYTF. Written as DNA, the CDR3 is TGTGCCACCGGACAGGGGATTTATGGCTACACCTTC.